These T cell receptor beta chains were read from a single sample in a study of blood T cells in healthy people across ages. TCRdb reanalysed the 5' RACE reads using MiXCR and keeps one entry per CDR3 protein. The sample has hundreds of thousands of distinct CDR3 sequences, 58% seen once. Input material: blood. The receptors come from a man younger than 40 in good health. CDR3s include the opening cysteine and the closing phenylalanine or tryptophan. The D gene is left open where the match is weak. The size entry is marked missing in some rows and otherwise reads once, few, many or a size class.

v_call,clone_size,j_call,d_call,cdr3_nt,cdr3_aa
TRBV5-1,once,TRBJ2-3,.,TGCGCCAGCAGCTTGACCGGGCAATCTCAAGATACACAGTATTTT,CASSLTGQSQDTQYF
TRBV7-8,.,TRBJ2-3,TRBD2,TGTGCCAGCAGCCCGGGACTAGCAAGGGTAAATACGCAGTATTTT,CASSPGLARVNTQYF
TRBV20-1,.,TRBJ2-1,.,TGCAGTGCCGAGACGGGTGGGGGGGCGTGTGAGCAGTTCTTC,CSAETGGGACEQFF
TRBV3-1,.,TRBJ1-1,.,TGTGCCAGCAGCCAAGACCCCAGGACTGAAGCTTTCTTT,CASSQDPRTEAFF
TRBV6-6,.,TRBJ2-5,.,TGTGCCAGCAGTTACGAGTGGGAGACCCAGTACTTC,CASSYEWETQYF
TRBV21-1,once,TRBJ1-2,.,TGTGCCAGCAAAGGACGAGCCTTTTATGGCTACACCTTC,CASKGRAFYGYTF
TRBV7-9,.,TRBJ2-4,TRBD1,TGTGCCAGCAGCTCGCCCACCCGGGACAGACTATTGTACTTC,CASSSPTRDRLLYF
TRBV3-1,.,TRBJ2-1,.,TGTGCCAGCAGCCAAGATCCGGGGAGGACGGGTTACAATGAGCAGTTCTTC,CASSQDPGRTGYNEQFF
TRBV20-1,.,TRBJ2-7,TRBD1,TGCAGTGCCCCTCAACTACAGGGGGCGTCTCGCGAGCAGTACTTC,CSAPQLQGASREQYF
TRBV5-1,.,TRBJ2-3,TRBD2,TGCGCCAGCAGCTCTGCTGCGGCGGGGGGGCCGGAGAAGACGCAGTATTTT,CASSSAAAGGPEKTQYF
TRBV20-1,.,TRBJ2-7,.,TGCAGTGCTAGAGATCCGGGTACGGGGGCCCTCCCATACGAGCAGTACTTC,CSARDPGTGALPYEQYF